This T cell receptor (beta chain) was captured by sequencing in a study of blood T cell repertoires in COVID-19. Across the whole study: Sources were T cells, B-cell-depleted T cells, or PBMCs; the material itself was cDNA or gDNA.

Only one count was recorded for this clone. The assay was immunoSEQ multiplex PCR, and TCRdb's table has in-frame clones only and misses some. The table has approximately 360,000 clones, 88% seen once. CDR3 length: 16 amino acids. The trim removed 3 bases at V and 4 bases at J, leaving 7 bases unmatched. CDR1 is SGHVS and CDR2 is FQNEAQ in the germline V gene. Individuals aged roughly 18 to 95 years were recruited from about two dozen US areas. The TCR sequence derives from a woman in her 30s with acute COVID-19. Sequenced sample: PBMCs or T cells enriched from blood (not recorded which). The chain couples TRBV7-8 to TRBJ2-3; 10 bases are shared with TRBD2. In nucleotides, the CDR3 is TGTGCCAGCAGCTTGGGGGGGACTAGCGACGCAGATACGCAGTATTTT. Residues: CASSLGGTSDADTQYF.